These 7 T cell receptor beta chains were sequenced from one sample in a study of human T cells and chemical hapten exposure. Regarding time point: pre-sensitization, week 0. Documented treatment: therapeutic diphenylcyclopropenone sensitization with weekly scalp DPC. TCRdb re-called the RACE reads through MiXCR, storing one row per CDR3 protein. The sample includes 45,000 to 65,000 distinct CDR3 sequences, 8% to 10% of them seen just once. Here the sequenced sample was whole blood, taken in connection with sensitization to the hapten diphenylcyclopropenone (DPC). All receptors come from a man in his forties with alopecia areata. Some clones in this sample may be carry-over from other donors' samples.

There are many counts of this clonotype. CDR3 sequence: CASSLRPGFEGYEQYF. Written as DNA, the CDR3 is TGTGCCAGCAGTTTACGTCCCGGGTTCGAAGGCTACGAGCAGTACTTC. The chain carries TRBV12-3 or TRBV12-4 and TRBJ2-7; unclear D gene. V lost 2 bases, J lost 3 bases, and 17 bases lay in between. The CDR3 runs to 16 residues.

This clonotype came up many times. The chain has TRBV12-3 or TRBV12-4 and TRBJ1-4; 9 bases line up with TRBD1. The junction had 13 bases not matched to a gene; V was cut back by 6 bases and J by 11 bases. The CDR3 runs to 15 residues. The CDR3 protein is CASRNSGTGWRKLFF. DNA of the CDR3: TGTGCCAGCAGGAATTCAGGGACAGGGTGGCGTAAACTGTTTTTT.

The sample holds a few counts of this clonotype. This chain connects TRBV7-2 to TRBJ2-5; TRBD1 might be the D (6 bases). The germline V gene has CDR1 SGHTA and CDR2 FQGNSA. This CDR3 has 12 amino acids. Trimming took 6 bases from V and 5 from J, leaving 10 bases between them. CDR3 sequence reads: CASSTGWETQYF. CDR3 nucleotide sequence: TGTGCCAGCAGTACAGGGTGGGAGACCCAGTACTTC.

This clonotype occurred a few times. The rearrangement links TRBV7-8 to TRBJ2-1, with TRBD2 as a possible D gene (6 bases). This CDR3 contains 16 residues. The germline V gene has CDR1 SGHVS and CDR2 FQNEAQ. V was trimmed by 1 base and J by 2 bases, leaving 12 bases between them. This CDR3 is CASSLGSGGAYNEQFF. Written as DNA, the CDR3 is TGTGCCAGCAGCTTAGGTAGCGGAGGGGCCTACAATGAGCAGTTCTTC.

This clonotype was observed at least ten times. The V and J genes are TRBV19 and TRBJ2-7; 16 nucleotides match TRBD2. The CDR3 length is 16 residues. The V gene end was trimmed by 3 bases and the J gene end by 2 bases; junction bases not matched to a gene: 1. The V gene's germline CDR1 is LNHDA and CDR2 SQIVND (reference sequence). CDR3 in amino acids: CASSMGLAGGTYEQYF. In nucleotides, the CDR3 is TGTGCCAGTAGTATGGGACTAGCGGGAGGGACCTACGAGCAGTACTTC.

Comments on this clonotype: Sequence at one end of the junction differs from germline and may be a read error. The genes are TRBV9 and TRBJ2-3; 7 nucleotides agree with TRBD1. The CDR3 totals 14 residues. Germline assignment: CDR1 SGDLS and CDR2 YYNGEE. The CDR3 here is CASSVDPQGDNRDF. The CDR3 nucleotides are TGTGCCAGCAGCGTAGACCCCCAGGGGGACAATAGGGATTTT.

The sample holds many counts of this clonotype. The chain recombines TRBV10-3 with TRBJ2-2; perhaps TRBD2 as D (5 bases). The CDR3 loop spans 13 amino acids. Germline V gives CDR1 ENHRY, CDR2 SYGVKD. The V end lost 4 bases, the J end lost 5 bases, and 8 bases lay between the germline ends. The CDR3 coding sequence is TGTGCCATCAGTGGTCGGGGAACCGGGGAGCTGTTTTTT. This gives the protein CAISGRGTGELFF.